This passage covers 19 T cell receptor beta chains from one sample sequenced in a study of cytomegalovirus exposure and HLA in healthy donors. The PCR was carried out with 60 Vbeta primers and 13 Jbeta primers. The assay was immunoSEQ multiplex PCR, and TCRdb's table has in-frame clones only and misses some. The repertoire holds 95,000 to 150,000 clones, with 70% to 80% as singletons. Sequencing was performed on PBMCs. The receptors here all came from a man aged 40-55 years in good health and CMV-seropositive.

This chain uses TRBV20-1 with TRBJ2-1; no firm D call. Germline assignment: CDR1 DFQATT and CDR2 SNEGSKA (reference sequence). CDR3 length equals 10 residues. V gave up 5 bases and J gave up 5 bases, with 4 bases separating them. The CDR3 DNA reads TGCAGTGCTCTCGACAATGAGCAGTTCTTC. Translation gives CSALDNEQFF.

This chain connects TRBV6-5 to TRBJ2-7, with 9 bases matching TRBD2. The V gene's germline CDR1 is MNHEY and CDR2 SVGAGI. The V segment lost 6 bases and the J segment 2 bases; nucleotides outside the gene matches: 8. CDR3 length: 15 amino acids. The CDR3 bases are TGTGCCAGCAGGCCGACTAGCGGACCTGCCTACGAGCAGTACTTC. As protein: CASRPTSGPAYEQYF.

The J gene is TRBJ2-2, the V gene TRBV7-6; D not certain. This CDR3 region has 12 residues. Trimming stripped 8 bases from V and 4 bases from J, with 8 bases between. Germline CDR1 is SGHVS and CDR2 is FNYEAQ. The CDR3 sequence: CASSSFTGELFF. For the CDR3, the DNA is TGTGCCAGCTCGAGTTTCACCGGGGAGCTGTTTTTT.

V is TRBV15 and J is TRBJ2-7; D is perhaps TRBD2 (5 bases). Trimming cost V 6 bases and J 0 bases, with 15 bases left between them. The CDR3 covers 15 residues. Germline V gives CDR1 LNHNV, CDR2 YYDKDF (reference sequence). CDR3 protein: CATSHEVGSSYEQYF. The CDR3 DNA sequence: TGTGCCACCAGTCACGAGGTGGGGAGCTCCTACGAGCAGTACTTC.

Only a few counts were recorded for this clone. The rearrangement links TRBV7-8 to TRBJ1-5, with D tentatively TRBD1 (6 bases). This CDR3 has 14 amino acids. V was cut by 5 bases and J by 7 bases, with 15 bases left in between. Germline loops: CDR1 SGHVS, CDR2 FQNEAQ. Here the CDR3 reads CASSGGEGGQPQHF. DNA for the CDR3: TGTGCCAGCAGCGGCGGGGAGGGGGGGCAGCCCCAGCATTTT.

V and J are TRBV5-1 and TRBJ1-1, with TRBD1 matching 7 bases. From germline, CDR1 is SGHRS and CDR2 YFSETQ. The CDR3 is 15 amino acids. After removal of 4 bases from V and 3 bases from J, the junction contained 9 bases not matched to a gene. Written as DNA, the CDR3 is TGCGCCAGCAGCCAGACGGGACAGAGCCACACTGAAGCTTTCTTT. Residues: CASSQTGQSHTEAFF.

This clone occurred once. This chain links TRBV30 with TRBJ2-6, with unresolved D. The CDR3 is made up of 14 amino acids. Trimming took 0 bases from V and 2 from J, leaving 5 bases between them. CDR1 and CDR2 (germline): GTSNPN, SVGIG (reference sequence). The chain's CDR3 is CAWSVEAGANVLTF. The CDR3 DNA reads TGTGCCTGGAGTGTAGAGGCTGGGGCCAACGTCCTGACTTTC.

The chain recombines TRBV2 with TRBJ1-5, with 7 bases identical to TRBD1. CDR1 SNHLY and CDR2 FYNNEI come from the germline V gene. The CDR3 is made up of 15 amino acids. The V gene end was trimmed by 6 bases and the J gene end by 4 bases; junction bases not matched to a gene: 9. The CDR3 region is CASSPGTALNQPQHF. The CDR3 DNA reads TGTGCCAGCAGCCCCGGGACAGCACTTAATCAGCCCCAGCATTTT.

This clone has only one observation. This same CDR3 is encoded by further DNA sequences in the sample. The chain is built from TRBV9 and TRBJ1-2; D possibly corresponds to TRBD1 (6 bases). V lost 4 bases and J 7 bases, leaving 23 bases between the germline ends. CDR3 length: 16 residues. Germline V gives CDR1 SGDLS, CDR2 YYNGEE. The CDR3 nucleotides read TGTGCCAGCAGCCTGGGGGCACACGGGGAAACAGGTGGCTACACCTTC. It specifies CASSLGAHGETGGYTF. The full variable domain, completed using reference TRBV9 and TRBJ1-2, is DSGVTQTPKHLITATGQRVTLRCSPRSGDLSVYWYQQSLDQGLQFLIQYYNGEERAKGNILERFSAQQFPDLHSELNLSSLELGDSALYFCASSLGAHGETGGYTFGSGTRLTVV.

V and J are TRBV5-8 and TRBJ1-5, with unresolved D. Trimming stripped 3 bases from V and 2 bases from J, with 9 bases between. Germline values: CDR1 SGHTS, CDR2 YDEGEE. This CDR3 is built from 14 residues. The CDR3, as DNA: TGTGCCAGCAGCTCCGGGATGGGCAATCAGCCCCAGCATTTT. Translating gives CASSSGMGNQPQHF.

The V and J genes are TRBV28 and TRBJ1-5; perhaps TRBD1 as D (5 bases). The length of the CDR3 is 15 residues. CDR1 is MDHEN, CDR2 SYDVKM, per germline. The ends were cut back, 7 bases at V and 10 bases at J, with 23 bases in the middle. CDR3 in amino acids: CASTSVEGLEQPQHF. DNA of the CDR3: TGTGCCAGCACCTCAGTTGAGGGACTAGAACAACCCCAGCATTTT.

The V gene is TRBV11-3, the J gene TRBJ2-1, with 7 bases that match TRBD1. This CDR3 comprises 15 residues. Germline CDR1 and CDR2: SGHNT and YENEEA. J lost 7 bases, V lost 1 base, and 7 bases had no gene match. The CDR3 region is CASSLAGGQGNEQFF. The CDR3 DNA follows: TGTGCCAGCAGCTTAGCAGGGGGTCAAGGGAATGAGCAGTTCTTC.

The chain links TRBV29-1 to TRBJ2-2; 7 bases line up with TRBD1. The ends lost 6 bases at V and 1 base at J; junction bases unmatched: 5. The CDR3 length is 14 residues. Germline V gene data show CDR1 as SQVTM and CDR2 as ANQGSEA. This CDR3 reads CSVRDRVNTGELFF. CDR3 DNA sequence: TGCAGCGTCCGGGACAGAGTGAACACCGGGGAGCTGTTTTTT.

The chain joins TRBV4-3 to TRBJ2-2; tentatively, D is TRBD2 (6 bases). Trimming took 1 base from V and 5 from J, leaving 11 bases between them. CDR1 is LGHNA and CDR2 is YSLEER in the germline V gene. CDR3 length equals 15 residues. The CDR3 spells CASSQVGGRTGELFF. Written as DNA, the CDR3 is TGCGCCAGCAGCCAAGTCGGAGGGAGGACCGGGGAGCTGTTTTTT.

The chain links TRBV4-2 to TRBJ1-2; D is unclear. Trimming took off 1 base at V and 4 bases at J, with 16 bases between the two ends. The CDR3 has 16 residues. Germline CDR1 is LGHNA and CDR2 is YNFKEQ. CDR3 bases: TGTGCCAGCAGCCAAGCGAGTTTGGACGGGAGCTATGGCTACACCTTC. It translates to CASSQASLDGSYGYTF.

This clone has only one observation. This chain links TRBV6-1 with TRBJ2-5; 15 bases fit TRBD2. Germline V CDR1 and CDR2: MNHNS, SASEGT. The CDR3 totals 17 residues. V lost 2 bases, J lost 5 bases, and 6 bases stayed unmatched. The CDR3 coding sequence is TGTGCCAGCAGTGAATTTGGGACTAGCGGGAGGAGGGAGACCCAGTACTTC. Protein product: CASSEFGTSGRRETQYF.

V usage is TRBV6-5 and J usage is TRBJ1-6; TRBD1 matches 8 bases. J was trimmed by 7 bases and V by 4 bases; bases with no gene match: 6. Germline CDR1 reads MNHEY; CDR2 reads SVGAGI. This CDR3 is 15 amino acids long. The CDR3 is CASSFRTGKNSPLHF. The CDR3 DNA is TGTGCCAGCAGTTTTCGGACAGGGAAAAATTCACCCCTCCACTTT.

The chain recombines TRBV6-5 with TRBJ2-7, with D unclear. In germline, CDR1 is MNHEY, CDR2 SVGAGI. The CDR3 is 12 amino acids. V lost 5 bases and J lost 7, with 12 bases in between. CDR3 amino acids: CASSLPGPEQYF. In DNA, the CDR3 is TGTGCCAGCAGTCTCCCCGGTCCGGAGCAGTACTTC.

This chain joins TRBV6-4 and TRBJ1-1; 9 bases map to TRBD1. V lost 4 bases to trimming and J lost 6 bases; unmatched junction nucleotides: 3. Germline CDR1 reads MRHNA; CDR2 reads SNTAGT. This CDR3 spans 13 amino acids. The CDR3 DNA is TGTGCCAGCAGTGCTACAGGGGGCTCTGAAGCTTTCTTT. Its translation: CASSATGGSEAFF.